This T cell receptor (beta chain) was captured by sequencing in a study of Ad26.COV2.S vaccination and SARS-CoV-2 variants. The overall study: Ad26.COV2.S shots went into the muscle once or twice, 56 days apart.

The treatment is: roughly 19 received Ad26.COV2.S at low or high dose, single or two shots; several received placebo; per-sample allocation not given. All samples were drawn on day 63, counting from the first vaccine or placebo injection. What was given as vaccine was an Ad26 vector encoding Wuhan-strain SARS-CoV-2 spike. Details on this clone: Antigen: not known.

Trimming pared 3 bases from V and 7 bases from J, leaving 14 bases between. Germline-derived CDR1 and CDR2 are SGDLS and YYNGEE. The CDR3 is made up of 15 amino acids. Regarding the study as a whole: TCR breadth and depth analyses may have underestimated total T cell responses.

Data came from immunoSEQ multiplex PCR; TCRdb stores just in-frame clones and leaves some out. The data show about 480,000 clones, with approximately 90% seen just once and more than 10% held by the top ten. The sample was peripheral blood, taken in a trial of Ad26.COV2.S vaccine versus placebo. This TCR derives from a person between 18 and 60 years old who received the Ad26.COV2.S COVID-19 vaccine or a placebo. The chain is built from TRBV9 and TRBJ1-6, with D possibly being TRBD1 (6 bases). The CDR3: CASSARSQGNSPLHF. The CDR3 DNA follows: TGTGCCAGCAGCGCCAGATCGCAGGGGAATTCACCCCTCCACTTT.